This TCR beta chain was sequenced during a study of blood T cell repertoires in COVID-19. The data were produced by immunoSEQ multiplex PCR, yet TCRdb's version contains in-frame clones alone and is incomplete. The table shows some 160,000 clones, with 70% to 90% occurring only once. CDR1 and CDR2 (germline): LNHDA, SQIVND (reference sequence). The length of the CDR3 is 15 residues. V was clipped by 5 bases and J by 9 bases, with 20 bases between them. The chain has TRBV19 and TRBJ2-1; a weak D match, TRBD2 (6 bases). The source material was PBMCs or T cells enriched from blood (not recorded which). The TCR was taken from a middle-aged woman who had recovered from COVID-19. CDR3 sequence: CASSPPGRGFGEQFF. The CDR3 nucleotides read TGTGCCAGTAGTCCACCCGGGCGGGGTTTCGGTGAGCAGTTCTTC.